This T cell receptor (beta chain) was profiled in a study of tumor-infiltrating lymphocytes in localized non-small cell lung cancer. Study context: Several tumor histologies, both smoking statuses, and some post-neoadjuvant chemotherapy samples were included. Study-wide findings and caveats: Tumor T-cell fraction was not associated with recurrence-free survival.

Sequencing used immunoSEQ multiplex PCR; TCRdb keeps in-frame clones, though not all of them. Altogether 15,000 to 20,000 clones are present, more than 60% being singletons, with the ten largest covering about 6.4%. CDR1 SQVTM and CDR2 ANQGSEA come from the germline V gene. With 3 bases removed from V and 8 bases from J, the gap between germline ends came to 7 bases. The CDR3 sequence is 10 residues long. Concerning this clone: Its specificity is not known.

The TCR originated in a human donor with non-small cell lung cancer. Material for sequencing was lung tumor tissue. The chain carries TRBV29-1 and TRBJ1-1, with D possibly being TRBD1 (5 bases). The CDR3 spells CSVDRVEAFF. CDR3 nucleotide sequence: TGCAGCGTTGACAGGGTAGAAGCTTTCTTT.